This T cell receptor (beta chain) was obtained from a study of blood T cell repertoires in COVID-19. Turning to the study itself: Donors in the United States, Italy and Spain gave samples during acute or convalescent COVID-19. Sample material is recorded as cDNA or gDNA derived from T cells, B-cell-depleted T cells, or PBMCs.

Authors' methods: Reference gene primer amplification in the assay estimated nucleated cell counts. TCRdb keeps only in-frame clones here, not all; method: immunoSEQ multiplex PCR. That table supplies the V and J calls and clone size; D and trimming were determined from the DNA. The table lists fewer than 200,000 clones, 60% to 85% of them singletons. Trimming took off 6 bases at V and 0 bases at J, with 15 bases between the two ends. CDR3 length: 17 amino acids. Per germline, CDR1 SNHLY and CDR2 FYNNEI. The J gene is TRBJ1-6, the V gene TRBV2; a weak D match, TRBD1 (6 bases). The TCR originated in a man between 60 and 70 years old with acute or convalescent COVID-19. The source material was peripheral blood. CDR3 protein: CASSQVGASSYNSPLHF. CDR3 nucleotide sequence: TGTGCCAGCAGCCAAGTGGGGGCTAGCTCCTATAATTCACCCCTCCACTTT.